This TCR beta chain stems from a study of cytomegalovirus exposure and HLA in healthy donors. Study-level points and caveats: Reportedly, a later analysis found an Asian-associated ancestry cluster had fewer N-insertions than the roughly 670-donor mean. Certain indistinguishable V segments, among them TRBV6-2 and TRBV6-3, were excluded. A likely sequencing artifact accounted for one observed cluster of highly shared sequence variants.

PCR involved 60 Vbeta and 13 Jbeta primers. Libraries were prepared by immunoSEQ multiplex PCR; TCRdb keeps only in-frame clonotypes and omits some of them. The sample yields 120,000 or so clones, around 69% seen once. The CDR3 covers 16 residues. CDR1 is SGHDN, CDR2 FVKESK, per germline. V was trimmed by 4 bases and J by 6 bases, leaving 21 bases between them. In regard to this clone: Its specificity is unknown.

The receptor comes from a woman aged 40-49 years in good health and CMV-seropositive. The chain recombines TRBV14 with TRBJ1-2; weak D call: TRBD1 (5 bases). The sequencing sample was made of PBMCs. CDR3 sequence reads: CASSLGGAPLTDGYTF. The DNA for the CDR3 is TGTGCCAGCAGCCTCGGCGGGGCGCCTCTCACTGATGGCTACACCTTC.